One and the same sample provided the 11 T cell receptor beta chains below, sequenced in a study of blood T cell repertoires in COVID-19. The repertoire was sequenced with immunoSEQ multiplex PCR; TCRdb's copy has only in-frame clones and lacks some. Seen here are 120,000 to 150,000 clones, under 90% observed once, and the top ten hold approximately 1.6%. Sequenced: PBMCs or T cells enriched from blood (not recorded which). The receptors come from a woman aged 18-30 years who had been exposed to COVID-19.

The gene calls are TRBV7-8 and TRBJ2-5, with 7 bases identical to TRBD2. Per the germline V gene, CDR1 is SGHVS and CDR2 is FQNEAQ. This CDR3 is 15 amino acids long. The V and J ends lost 8 bases and 1 base, in that order; junction bases with no gene match: 10. The CDR3 nucleotides are TGTGCCAGCGGGGCGGTGGGGGAGGGCCAAGAGACCCAGTACTTC. Its protein product is CASGAVGEGQETQYF.

This clone appeared once. This chain uses TRBV6-4 with TRBJ2-7; tentatively, D is TRBD2 (5 bases). This CDR3 region has 13 residues. V shed 2 bases and J shed 5 bases, with 10 bases lying between them. CDR1 and CDR2 from the germline V gene are MRHNA and SNTAGT. The CDR3: CASSDGEGNEQYF. DNA of the CDR3: TGTGCCAGCAGTGACGGTGAGGGAAACGAGCAGTACTTC.

V and J are TRBV27 and TRBJ1-1; D not resolved. V was pared by 6 bases and J by 5 bases, with 22 bases between. The CDR3 extends over 16 amino acids. Germline V gives CDR1 MNHEY, CDR2 SMNVEV (reference sequence). The CDR3 coding sequence is TGTGCCAGCAGGCCCCTCCGGTCGCGGGGTAAGACTGAAGCTTTCTTT. Protein product: CASRPLRSRGKTEAFF.

The V call is TRBV5-4, the J call TRBJ2-6; no clear D gene. The CDR3 contains 16 residues. Germline CDR1 is SGHNT and CDR2 is YYREEE (reference sequence). Trimming shortened V by 4 bases and J by 2 bases, and 13 bases separated the two germline ends. The CDR3 nucleotides are TGTGCCAGCAGCCCGCCGCCCAGCGCTGGGGCCAACGTCCTGACTTTC. As protein: CASSPPPSAGANVLTF.

The chain carries TRBV24-1 and TRBJ1-1, with 11 bases aligning to TRBD1. The CDR3 is 17 amino acids. Per the germline V gene, CDR1 is KGHDR and CDR2 is SFDVKD. J gave up 6 bases and V 6 bases, and 14 bases lay outside the gene matches. CDR3 amino acids: CATSPMSGQGAAAEAFF. In DNA form, the CDR3 reads TGTGCCACCAGTCCTATGTCAGGACAGGGGGCTGCGGCTGAAGCTTTCTTT.

The genes are TRBV3-1 (or the pseudogene TRBV3-2) and TRBJ1-2, with D possibly TRBD1 on 6 matching bases. Germline lookup yields CDR1 LGHDT and CDR2 YNNKEL (reference sequence). This CDR3 spans 13 amino acids. Trimming pared 1 base from V and 14 bases from J, leaving 17 bases between. The chain's CDR3 is CASSQVVVTGITF. The CDR3 region has the DNA TGTGCCAGCAGCCAAGTGGTGGTTACAGGGATAACCTTC.

This chain uses TRBV7-9 with TRBJ2-6, with 7 bases fitting TRBD1. Trimming at V came to 2 bases and at J to 2 bases, leaving 3 bases not matched to a gene. This CDR3 contains 16 residues. Germline assignment: CDR1 SEHNR and CDR2 FQNEAQ (reference sequence). The CDR3 bases are TGTGCCAGCAGCTTAAAGGGGGCGACTGGGGCCAACGTCCTGACTTTC. It specifies CASSLKGATGANVLTF.

The chain uses TRBV28 and TRBJ1-2; no firm D call. Trimming removed 2 bases at V and 2 bases at J, with 9 bases between. Germline V gene data show CDR1 as MDHEN and CDR2 as SYDVKM. There are 14 residues in the CDR3. CDR3 amino acids: CASSLPGLNYGYTF. CDR3 bases: TGTGCCAGCAGTTTACCGGGATTAAACTATGGCTACACCTTC.

The rearrangement joins TRBV9 to TRBJ2-7; TRBD2 aligns across 8 bases. V trimming: 0 bases; J trimming: 0 bases; junction bases outside the gene matches: 5. In germline, CDR1 is SGDLS, CDR2 YYNGEE. This CDR3 spans 16 amino acids. CDR3 loop: CASSVGAGGRSYEQYF. CDR3 nucleotides: TGTGCCAGCAGCGTAGGGGCGGGAGGTCGCTCCTACGAGCAGTACTTC.

The chain recombines TRBV12-3 or TRBV12-4 with TRBJ2-3; 7 positions match TRBD2. The CDR3 loop spans 13 amino acids. Losses at the gene ends were 7 bases for V and 4 bases for J; bases not matched to a gene: 5. The CDR3 nucleotides are TGTGCCAGCACCGGACTAGTGGCAGATACGCAGTATTTT. Its protein is CASTGLVADTQYF.

V and J are TRBV7-8 and TRBJ2-7, with 12 bases matching TRBD2. CDR1 is SGHVS, CDR2 FQNEAQ, per germline. The CDR3 is made up of 14 amino acids. With V trimmed by 5 bases and J by 3 bases, 2 bases remained unmatched. The CDR3 coding sequence is TGTGCCAGCAGCCGACTAGCGGGGGACTACGAGCAGTACTTC. Its translation: CASSRLAGDYEQYF.